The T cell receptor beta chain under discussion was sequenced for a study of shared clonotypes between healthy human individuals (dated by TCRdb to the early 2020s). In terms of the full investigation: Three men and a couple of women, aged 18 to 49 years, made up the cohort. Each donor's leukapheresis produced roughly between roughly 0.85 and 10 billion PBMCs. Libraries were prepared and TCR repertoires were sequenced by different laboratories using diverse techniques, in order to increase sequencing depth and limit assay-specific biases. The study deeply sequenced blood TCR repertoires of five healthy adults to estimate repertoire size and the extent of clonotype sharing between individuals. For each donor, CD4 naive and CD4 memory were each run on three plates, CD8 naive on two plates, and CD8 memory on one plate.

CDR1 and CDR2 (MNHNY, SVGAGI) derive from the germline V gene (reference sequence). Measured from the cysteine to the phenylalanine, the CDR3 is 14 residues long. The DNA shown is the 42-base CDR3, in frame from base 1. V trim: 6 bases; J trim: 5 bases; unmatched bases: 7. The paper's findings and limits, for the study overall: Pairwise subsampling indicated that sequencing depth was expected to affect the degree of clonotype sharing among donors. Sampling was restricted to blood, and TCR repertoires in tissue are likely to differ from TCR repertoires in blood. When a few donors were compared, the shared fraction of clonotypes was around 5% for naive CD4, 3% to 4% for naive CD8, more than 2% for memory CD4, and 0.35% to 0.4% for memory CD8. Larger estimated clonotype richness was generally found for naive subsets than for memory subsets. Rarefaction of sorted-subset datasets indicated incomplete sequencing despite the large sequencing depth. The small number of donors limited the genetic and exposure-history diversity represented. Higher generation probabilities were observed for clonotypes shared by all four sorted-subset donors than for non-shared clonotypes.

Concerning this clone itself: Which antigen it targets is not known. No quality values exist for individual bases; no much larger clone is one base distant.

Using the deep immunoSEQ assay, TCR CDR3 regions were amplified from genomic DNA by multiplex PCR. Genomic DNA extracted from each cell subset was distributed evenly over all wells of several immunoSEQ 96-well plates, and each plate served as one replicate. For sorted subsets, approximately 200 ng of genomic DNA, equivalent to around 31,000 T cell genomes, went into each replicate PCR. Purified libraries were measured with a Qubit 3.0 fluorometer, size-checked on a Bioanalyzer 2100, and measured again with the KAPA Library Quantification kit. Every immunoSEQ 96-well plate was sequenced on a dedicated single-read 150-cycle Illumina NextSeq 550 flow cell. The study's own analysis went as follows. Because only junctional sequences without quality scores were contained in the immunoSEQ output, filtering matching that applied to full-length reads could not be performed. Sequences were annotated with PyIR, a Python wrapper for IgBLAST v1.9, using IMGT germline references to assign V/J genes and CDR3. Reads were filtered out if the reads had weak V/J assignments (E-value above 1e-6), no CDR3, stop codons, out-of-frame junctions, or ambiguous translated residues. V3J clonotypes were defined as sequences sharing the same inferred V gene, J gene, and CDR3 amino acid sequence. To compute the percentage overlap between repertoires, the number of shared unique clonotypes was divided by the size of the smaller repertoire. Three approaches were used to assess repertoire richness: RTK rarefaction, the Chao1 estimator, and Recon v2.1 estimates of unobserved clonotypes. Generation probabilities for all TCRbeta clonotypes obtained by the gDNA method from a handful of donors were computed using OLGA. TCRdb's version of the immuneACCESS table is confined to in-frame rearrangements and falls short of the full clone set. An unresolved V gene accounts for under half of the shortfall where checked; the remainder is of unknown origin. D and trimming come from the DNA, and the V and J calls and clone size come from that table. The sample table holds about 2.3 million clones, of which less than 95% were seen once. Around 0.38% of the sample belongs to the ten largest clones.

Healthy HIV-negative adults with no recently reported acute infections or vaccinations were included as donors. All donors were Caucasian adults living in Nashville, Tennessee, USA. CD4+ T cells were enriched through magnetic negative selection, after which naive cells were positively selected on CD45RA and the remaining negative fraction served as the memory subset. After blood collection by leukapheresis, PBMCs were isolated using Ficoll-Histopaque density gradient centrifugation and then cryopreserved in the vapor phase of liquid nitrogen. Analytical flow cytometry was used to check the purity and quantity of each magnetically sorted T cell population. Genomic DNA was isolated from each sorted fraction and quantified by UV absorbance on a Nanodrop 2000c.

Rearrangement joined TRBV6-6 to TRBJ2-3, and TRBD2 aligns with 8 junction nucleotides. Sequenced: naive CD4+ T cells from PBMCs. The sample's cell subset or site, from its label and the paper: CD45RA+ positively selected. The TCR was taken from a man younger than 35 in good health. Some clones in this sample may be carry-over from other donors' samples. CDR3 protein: CASSLGTREDTQYF. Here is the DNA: TGTGCCAGCAGCCTTGGGACTAGAGAAGATACGCAGTATTTT.